The clone carrying this T cell receptor (beta chain) was observed at least ten times. Its antigen remains unknown. TCRdb fed the 5' RACE reads into MiXCR, producing one record per CDR3 protein. There are 310,000 or so distinct CDR3 sequences in the sample; around 8.8% occur only once, and roughly 2% lies in the top ten. This CDR3 contains 14 residues. V lost 4 bases to trimming and J lost 7 bases, with 17 bases between them. The germline CDR1 and CDR2 sequences are MGHRA and YSYEKL. These data originate in a study of identical twins. Points from the study as a whole: For out-of-frame beta sequences, excess twin sharing was weaker.

These data were also reused for a study on yellow fever vaccine responses in identical twins.

The gene calls are TRBV4-1 and TRBJ2-7; possibly TRBD2 for D (6 bases). Sample: memory (CD45RO+) T cells sorted from blood. This clonotype was sampled from a woman younger than 30 in good health. CDR3 amino acids: CASSLRFGGREQYF. The CDR3 bases are TGCGCCAGCAGCCTCCGATTTGGGGGGAGAGAGCAGTACTTC.